This T cell receptor beta chain was sequenced during a study of regulatory T cells in long-lasting Graves disease. Arm-PCR of CDR3 regions with iRepertoire HTBI primers generated TCR beta libraries. MiXCR, run by TCRdb on the multiplex PCR reads, gives a single entry per CDR3 protein. Here the sample spans about 560,000 distinct CDR3 sequences, about 16% being singletons. Time point meaning: newly diagnosed GD, antithyroid drugs for less than 3 months. PBMC RNA was the source of the TCR library. In Xi'an, China, an endocrinology department was the source of patients. In its sample, this clonotype was seen a few times. This sample also belongs to another study, concerning T cells in Graves' hyperthyroidism and ophthalmopathy. That study reports: It was considered stable Graves' hyperthyroidism when ophthalmopathy did not progress within 18 months. Diagnoses rested on clinical symptoms, serum thyroxine and TRAb, thyroid ultrasound and orbital computed tomography.

The origin of this receptor is a man aged 18 to 30 with Graves disease. The specimen was peripheral blood mononuclear cells (PBMCs), collected at new diagnosis, from a patient treated with antithyroid drugs.

The CDR3, as DNA: TGTGCCAGCAGCCCCGTAGGGAGCCTGTATTTAGCGGAGAGCACAGATACGCAGTATTTT. Its translation: CASSPVGSLYLAESTDTQYF. This chain links TRBV14 with TRBJ2-3; a possible D gene is TRBD2 (6 bases). The CDR3 is made up of 20 amino acids. V shed 4 bases and J shed 0 bases, with 26 bases lying between them. From germline, CDR1 is SGHDN and CDR2 FVKESK.